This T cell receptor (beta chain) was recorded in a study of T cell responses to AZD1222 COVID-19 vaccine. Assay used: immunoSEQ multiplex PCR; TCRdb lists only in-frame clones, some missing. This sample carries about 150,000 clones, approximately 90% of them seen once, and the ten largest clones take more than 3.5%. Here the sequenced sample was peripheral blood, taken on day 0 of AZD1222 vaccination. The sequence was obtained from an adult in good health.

The CDR3 protein is CASSFWSGGGNYGYTF. The CDR3 DNA follows: TGTGCCAGCAGTTTTTGGAGTGGTGGGGGAAACTATGGCTACACCTTC. The rearrangement joins TRBV27 to TRBJ1-2, with a possible D match to TRBD1 (5 bases). Germline V CDR1 and CDR2: MNHEY, SMNVEV (reference sequence). The CDR3 is 16 amino acids. Deletions cut 3 bases from V and 2 bases from J, with 16 bases between.